This T cell receptor (beta chain) originates from a study of metastatic and nonmetastatic thyroid tumors. Study as a whole: Repertoires from malignant and benign thyroid patients were compared across blood and tumor or nodule tissue. The study's findings and limits: As reported, TCR beta diversity in blood and tumor was significantly higher in malignant thyroid tumors than in benign nodules.

This CDR3 has 15 amino acids. V lost 6 bases, J lost 6 bases, and 18 bases lay in between. Germline CDR1 MRHNA, CDR2 SNTAGT. Patients underwent thyroid surgery, and none had received any treatment before it. Authors' analysis steps: In papillary thyroid cancer, a distant-metastasis classifier was built using CDR3 differences across clinicopathological groups. TCRdb recomputed clones from the PCR reads via MiXCR. TCRdb's processing, not the study's, gives the V and J calls here. Of 89,000 or so clones listed, approximately 9% are singletons. This clone was recorded at least ten times. Its antigen remains unidentified.

Sequencing was carried out using blood. The receptor comes from a female donor with papillary thyroid cancer or a benign thyroid nodule (not recorded which). Some clones in this sample may be carry-over from other donors' samples. The V and J genes are TRBV6-4 and TRBJ1-5; D is unclear. CDR3 DNA sequence: TGTGCCAGCAGCGTATCCGGGGAAGCGAGTCAGCCCCAGCATTTT. It yields the protein CASSVSGEASQPQHF.